This passage covers 14 T cell receptor beta chains from one sample sequenced in a study of blood T cell repertoires in COVID-19. Assay used: immunoSEQ multiplex PCR; TCRdb lists only in-frame clones, some missing. Of some 150,000 clones listed, roughly 80% are singletons. Material: PBMCs or T cells enriched from blood (not recorded which). The receptors here all came from a man aged 45-65 years who had recovered from COVID-19.

This rearrangement joins TRBV7-2 to TRBJ1-1; D call uncertain. This CDR3 has 14 amino acids. The V end lost 2 bases, the J end lost 4 bases, and 11 bases lay between the germline ends. Germline values: CDR1 SGHTA, CDR2 FQGNSA. The CDR3 reads CASSLRELSTEAFF. As DNA, the CDR3 is TGTGCCAGCAGCTTAAGGGAGTTGAGCACTGAAGCTTTCTTT.

The V gene is TRBV7-3, the J gene TRBJ2-7, with unresolved D. The CDR3 contains 14 residues. V gave up 1 base and J gave up 6 bases, with 13 bases separating them. The germline gives CDR1 SGHTA, CDR2 FQGTGA. CDR3 loop: CASSLSPSGGEQYF. Here the CDR3 DNA reads TGTGCCAGCAGCTTAAGTCCCTCCGGCGGCGAGCAGTACTTC.

With regard to this clone: Other DNA sequences in this sample translate to the same CDR3. The chain is built from TRBV7-3 and TRBJ2-2, with TRBD2 matching over 9 bases. CDR1 is SGHTA, CDR2 FQGTGA, per germline. The CDR3 is 16 amino acids. V was pared by 6 bases and J by 4 bases, with 9 bases of the junction left unmatched. In DNA form, the CDR3 reads TGTGCCAGCAGATCACAGCGGGGGGCGGTCACCGGGGAGCTGTTTTTT. The encoded protein is CASRSQRGAVTGELFF.

The chain employs TRBV24-1 and TRBJ1-6; 8 bases fit TRBD1. This CDR3 contains 18 residues. The germline gives CDR1 KGHDR, CDR2 SFDVKD. With V trimmed by 4 bases and J by 6 bases, 13 bases remained unmatched. The CDR3 is CATSDLDPGQDCNSPLHF. The CDR3, as DNA: TGTGCCACCAGTGACCTCGACCCGGGACAGGATTGTAATTCACCCCTCCACTTT.

V is TRBV5-4 and J is TRBJ2-7; TRBD2 is a possible D gene (7 bases). This CDR3 has 15 residues. Germline lookup yields CDR1 SGHNT and CDR2 YYREEE (reference sequence). The ends were cut back, 2 bases at V and 0 bases at J, with 12 bases in the middle. The CDR3 is CASSFAGAPSYEQYF. The CDR3 DNA is TGTGCCAGCAGCTTCGCGGGGGCCCCCTCCTACGAGCAGTACTTC.

The chain combines TRBV10-2 with TRBJ2-3, with a possible D match to TRBD2 (5 bases). CDR1 WSHSY and CDR2 SAAADI come from the germline V gene. This CDR3 is built from 16 residues. Deletions cut 0 bases from V and 1 base from J, with 11 bases between. The CDR3 DNA reads TGCGCCAGCAGTGAGTCGACTCGGGGAGGCACAGATACGCAGTATTTT. Protein: CASSESTRGGTDTQYF.

This chain joins TRBV25-1 and TRBJ1-4, with TRBD1 matching 12 bases. The V gene end was trimmed by 10 bases and the J gene end by 7 bases; junction bases not matched to a gene: 19. Germline CDR1 MGHDK, CDR2 SYGVNS. The CDR3 is 18 amino acids. Here the CDR3 reads CATGQVWGQGAFGEKLFF. The DNA of the CDR3 is TGTGCCACCGGCCAGGTTTGGGGACAGGGGGCTTTTGGTGAAAAACTGTTTTTT.

The chain couples TRBV5-1 to TRBJ2-7; unclear D gene. This CDR3 is built from 12 residues. Germline V gene sequence: CDR1 SGHRS, CDR2 YFSETQ. V lost 0 bases and J 3 bases, leaving 4 bases between the germline ends. The CDR3 loop is CASSLDNYEQYF. The CDR3 DNA sequence: TGCGCCAGCAGCTTGGACAACTACGAGCAGTACTTC.

This clone has only one observation. J is TRBJ1-5 and V is TRBV6-5; D is unclear. V lost 0 bases and J 6 bases, leaving 12 bases between the germline ends. The CDR3 contains 15 residues. From germline, CDR1 is MNHEY and CDR2 SVGAGI. The CDR3 DNA reads as TGTGCCAGCAGTTACTCGACGGGGTCCGGTCAGCCCCAGCATTTT. As protein: CASSYSTGSGQPQHF.

The chain carries TRBV7-3 and TRBJ2-3, with TRBD1 identical over 10 bases. Germline V lookup: CDR1 SGHTA, CDR2 FQGTGA. V trimming: 5 bases; J trimming: 2 bases; junction bases outside the gene matches: 1. This CDR3 has 14 amino acids. In DNA, the CDR3 is TGTGCCAGCAGCCGACAGGGGGCCACAGATACGCAGTATTTT. This sequence encodes CASSRQGATDTQYF.

The V and J genes are TRBV30 and TRBJ2-7; D perhaps matches TRBD1 (7 bases). The CDR3 is 14 amino acids. Trimming took 2 bases from V and 4 from J, leaving 15 bases between them. Germline V gives CDR1 GTSNPN, CDR2 SVGIG (reference sequence). Here the CDR3 reads CAWSWGQGGYEQYF. The CDR3 DNA follows: TGTGCCTGGAGTTGGGGGCAGGGGGGATACGAGCAGTACTTC.

The chain is built from TRBV7-9 and TRBJ1-2; D might be TRBD1 (5 bases). Germline loops: CDR1 SEHNR, CDR2 FQNEAQ (reference sequence). Trimming stripped 5 bases from V and 9 bases from J, with 19 bases between. CDR3 length: 14 amino acids. The CDR3 coding sequence is TGTGCCAGCAGCCCTGGAGGGACCCTTGTTAGCTACACCTTC. It translates to CASSPGGTLVSYTF.

This clone was seen just once. This chain uses TRBV5-1 with TRBJ1-2; unclear D gene. CDR1 and CDR2 from the germline V gene are SGHRS and YFSETQ. Trimming took off 0 bases at V and 2 bases at J, with 5 bases between the two ends. CDR3 length equals 13 residues. Here the CDR3 DNA reads TGCGCCAGCAGCTTGGCAGTAAACTATGGCTACACCTTC. This encodes CASSLAVNYGYTF.

The table lists this clone with a count of one. V usage is TRBV29-1 and J usage is TRBJ1-4; TRBD1 matches at 7 bases. This CDR3 spans 14 amino acids. CDR1 is SQVTM and CDR2 is ANQGSEA in the germline V gene. The trim removed 7 bases at V and 5 bases at J, leaving 10 bases unmatched. CDR3 in DNA: TGCAGCGCCCCCTGGACAGGTCACAATGAAAAACTGTTTTTT. Translation gives CSAPWTGHNEKLFF.